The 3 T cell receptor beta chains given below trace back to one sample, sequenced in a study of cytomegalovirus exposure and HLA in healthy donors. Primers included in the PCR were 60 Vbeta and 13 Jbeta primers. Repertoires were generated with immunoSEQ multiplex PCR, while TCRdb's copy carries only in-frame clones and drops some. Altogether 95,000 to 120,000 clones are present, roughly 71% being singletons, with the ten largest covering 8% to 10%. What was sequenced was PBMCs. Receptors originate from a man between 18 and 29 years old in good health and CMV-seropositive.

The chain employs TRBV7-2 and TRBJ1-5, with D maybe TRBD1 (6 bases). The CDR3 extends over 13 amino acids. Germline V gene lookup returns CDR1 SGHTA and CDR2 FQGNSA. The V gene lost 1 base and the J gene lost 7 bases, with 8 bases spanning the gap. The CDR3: CASSLEQGQPQHF. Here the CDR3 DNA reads TGTGCCAGCAGCTTAGAACAGGGCCAGCCCCAGCATTTT.

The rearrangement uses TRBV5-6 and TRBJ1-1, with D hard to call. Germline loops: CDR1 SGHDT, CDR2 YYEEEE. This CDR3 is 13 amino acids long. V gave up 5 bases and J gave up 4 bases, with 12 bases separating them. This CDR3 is CASRLGPITEAFF. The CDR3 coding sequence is TGTGCCAGCAGACTAGGCCCCATCACTGAAGCTTTCTTT. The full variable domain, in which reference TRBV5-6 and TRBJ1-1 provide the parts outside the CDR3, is DAGVTQSPTHLIKTRGQQVTLRCSPKSGHDTVSWYQQALGQGPQFIFQYYEEEERQRGNFPDRFSGHQFPNYSSELNVNALLLGDSALYLCASRLGPITEAFFGQGTRLTVV.

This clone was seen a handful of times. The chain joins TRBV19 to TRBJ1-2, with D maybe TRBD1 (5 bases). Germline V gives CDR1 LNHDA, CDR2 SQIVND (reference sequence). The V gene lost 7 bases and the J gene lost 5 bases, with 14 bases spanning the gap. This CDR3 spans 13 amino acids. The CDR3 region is CASTTGHWYGYTF. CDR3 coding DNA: TGTGCCAGTACTACAGGCCATTGGTATGGCTACACCTTC.